This TCR beta chain was profiled in a study of T cell repertoires in cytomegalovirus infection. Study-wide background: Both a matching HLA type and CMV infection were indicated by public TCR beta signatures.

With regard to this clonotype: Its antigen is not identified.

The CDR3 has 15 residues. V lost 4 bases, J lost 1 base, and 6 bases stayed unmatched. Germline-derived CDR1 and CDR2 are SGDLS and YYNGEE. Study-level results: In two of eight donors, the top clonotype was HLA-C-restricted CMV-specific.

One entry per CDR3 protein, called by TCRdb with MiXCR from the reads. The data contain 650,000 to 900,000 distinct CDR3 sequences, 25% to 35% of them singletons. Here the sequenced sample was cultured CD8+ T cells from PBMCs, taken from culture after CMV antigen stimulation. The J gene is TRBJ1-2, the V gene TRBV9; TRBD1 aligns across 8 bases. The receptor's source is a human donor in good health (CMV status not recorded). Some clones in this sample may be carry-over from other donors' samples. CDR3 amino acids: CASSTGTGYNYGYTF. CDR3 coding DNA: TGTGCCAGCAGCACAGGGACAGGATATAACTATGGCTACACCTTC.